These T cell receptor beta chains were read from a single sample in a study of shared clonotypes between healthy human individuals. TCRdb's table, derived via immunoSEQ multiplex PCR, lists solely in-frame clones and lacks some. Among 650,000 to 750,000 clones listed, 60% to 80% were seen once. Sequenced sample: memory CD4+ T cells sorted from blood. The receptors stem from a woman in her thirties in good health. Each CDR3 is given with its conserved first and last residue. D genes are given only for firm matches. The size field is filled for only some rows; it gives once, few, many or a size class.

>TRBJ1-2|TRBV28|NA|many
CASRDSGTTRNYGYTF
TGTGCCAGCAGGGACAGTGGCACAACGCGGAACTATGGCTACACCTTC
>TRBJ2-7|TRBV7-6|NA|NA
CASSLKPGTYEQYF
TGTGCCAGCAGCTTAAAGCCAGGAACCTACGAGCAGTACTTC
>TRBJ2-1|TRBV7-7|TRBD2|NA
CASSSGTSAYNEQFF
TGTGCCAGCAGCTCCGGGACTAGCGCCTACAATGAGCAGTTCTTC
>TRBJ1-1|TRBV9|NA|NA
CASSVGFETEAFF
TGTGCCAGCAGCGTAGGGTTTGAGACTGAAGCTTTCTTT
>TRBJ2-3|TRBV11-2|NA|NA
CASSLGTGGTDTQYF
TGTGCCAGCAGCTTAGGGACGGGAGGCACAGATACGCAGTATTTT
>TRBJ2-3|TRBV27|NA|few
CASASRVLVDTQYF
TGTGCCAGCGCGTCTCGGGTACTCGTAGATACGCAGTATTTT
>TRBJ2-3|TRBV7-2|NA|NA
CASSLALGGPSTDTQYF
TGTGCCAGCAGCTTAGCGCTAGGAGGACCAAGCACAGATACGCAGTATTTT
>TRBJ1-2|TRBV4-1|NA|NA
CASSQVGGRDGYTF
TGCGCCAGCAGCCAAGTGGGGGGCCGGGATGGCTACACCTTC
>TRBJ1-2|TRBV7-9|TRBD1|NA
CASSKGGQGASYGYTF
TGTGCCAGCAGCAAAGGGGGACAGGGCGCATCCTATGGCTACACCTTC
>TRBJ2-7|TRBV5-6|NA|few
CASSRRWGEQYF
TGTGCCAGCAGCCGAAGATGGGGGGAGCAGTACTTC
>TRBJ2-5|TRBV10-1|NA|NA
CASSETGTKQETQYF
TGCGCCAGCAGTGAGACAGGGACCAAACAAGAGACCCAGTACTTC
>TRBJ2-2|TRBV7-2|NA|many
CASSSTVTGELFF
TGTGCCAGCAGCTCGACGGTCACCGGGGAGCTGTTTTTT
>TRBJ1-1|TRBV2|NA|NA
CAVLQGSGMNTEAFF
TGTGCTGTTTTACAGGGAAGTGGGATGAACACTGAAGCTTTCTTT
>TRBJ2-5|TRBV5-4|NA|NA
CASSLKGARETQYF
TGTGCCAGCAGCTTGAAAGGGGCGCGGGAGACCCAGTACTTC
>TRBJ2-1|TRBV2|TRBD2|once
CASSARLAGGPEQFF
TGTGCCAGCAGTGCCCGACTAGCGGGAGGGCCTGAGCAGTTCTTC
>TRBJ2-2|TRBV28|TRBD2|NA
CASSSLAGVTGELFF
TGTGCCAGCAGTTCACTAGCGGGAGTGACCGGGGAGCTGTTTTTT
>TRBJ2-1|TRBV6-5|NA|NA
CASSYGLNPQYNEQFF
TGTGCCAGCAGTTACGGCCTAAACCCGCAGTACAATGAGCAGTTCTTC
>TRBJ2-7|TRBV10-1|NA|NA
CASSGNRDGTYEQYF
TGCGCCAGCAGTGGGAACAGGGACGGGACCTACGAGCAGTACTTC
>TRBJ1-1|TRBV30|TRBD1|NA
CAWGTGATEAFF
TGTGCCTGGGGGACAGGGGCCACTGAAGCTTTCTTT
>TRBJ2-6|TRBV5-6|NA|NA
CASSRQPSGANVLTF
TGTGCCAGCTCCCGACAGCCCTCTGGGGCCAACGTCCTGACTTTC
>TRBJ2-5|TRBV30|NA|NA
CACRGRQETQYF
TGTGCCTGCCGTGGAAGGCAAGAGACCCAGTACTTC
>TRBJ2-7|TRBV14|NA|NA
CASSQAPSFGQYF
TGTGCCAGCAGCCAAGCCCCAAGCTTCGGGCAGTACTTC
>TRBJ1-2|TRBV7-9|NA|NA
CASSLGLGYGYTF
TGTGCCAGCAGCTTAGGACTCGGCTATGGCTACACCTTC
>TRBJ1-1|TRBV6-6|NA|NA
CASSYRLHTEAFF
TGTGCCAGCAGTTACCGGCTTCACACTGAAGCTTTCTTT
>TRBJ2-7|TRBV19|TRBD1|NA
CASSMTGGLDYEQYF
TGTGCCAGTAGTATGACAGGGGGGTTAGACTACGAGCAGTACTTC
>TRBJ1-5|TRBV18|TRBD1|few
CASSTGTGGSNQPQHF
TGTGCCAGCTCAACCGGGACAGGGGGCTCCAATCAGCCCCAGCATTTT
>TRBJ1-2|TRBV18|TRBD1|NA
CASEPGQGNGYTF
TGTGCCAGCGAGCCGGGACAGGGCAATGGCTACACCTTC
>TRBJ2-1|TRBV15|NA|NA
CATSRGEPGLGEQFF
TGTGCCACCAGCAGAGGAGAACCAGGTTTGGGTGAGCAGTTCTTC
>TRBJ2-5|TRBV29-1|NA|NA
CSASSAPGETQYF
TGCAGCGCCTCCTCGGCCCCGGGAGAGACCCAGTACTTC
>TRBJ2-1|TRBV9|NA|few
CASSVELGGNEQFF
TGTGCCAGCAGCGTAGAACTAGGGGGGAATGAGCAGTTCTTC
>TRBJ2-3|TRBV6-4|TRBD2|NA
CASSERAGVGADTQYF
TGTGCCAGCAGTGAAAGAGCGGGAGTAGGGGCAGATACGCAGTATTTT
>TRBJ2-7|TRBV6-6|NA|NA
CASSSYTEQYF
TGTGCCAGCAGTTCCTATACCGAGCAGTACTTC
>TRBJ2-7|TRBV4-1|NA|NA
CASSLNPAETGEQYF
TGCGCCAGCAGCCTGAACCCGGCGGAGACGGGGGAGCAGTACTTC
>TRBJ2-1|TRBV5-1|TRBD2|many
CASSVSSGSYNEQFF
TGCGCCAGCAGCGTCTCTAGCGGGAGCTACAATGAGCAGTTCTTC
>TRBJ2-3|TRBV7-9|TRBD1|NA
CASSLVGQGADTQYF
TGTGCCAGCAGCTTAGTGGGGCAGGGGGCAGATACGCAGTATTTT
>TRBJ2-7|TRBV28|NA|NA
CASERGTEPYEQYF
TGTGCCAGCGAACGAGGGACGGAGCCCTACGAGCAGTACTTC
>TRBJ2-7|TRBV20-1|NA|many
CSANVAGAPF
TGCAGTGCTAACGTGGCGGGGGCACCCTTC
>TRBJ2-6|TRBV11-1|TRBD1|once
CASSFPGTGIAGANVLTF
TGTGCCAGCAGCTTCCCCGGGACAGGGATTGCTGGGGCCAACGTCCTGACTTTC
>TRBJ1-5|TRBV25-1|TRBD1|NA
CASSEGGTGPNQPQHF
TGTGCCAGCAGTGAAGGGGGGACAGGGCCGAATCAGCCCCAGCATTTT
>TRBJ2-5|TRBV10-3|TRBD2|few
CAISDPGLAGETQYF
TGTGCCATCAGTGACCCGGGACTAGCAGGAGAGACCCAGTACTTC